The sequence of this TCR beta chain was determined in a study of cytomegalovirus exposure and HLA in healthy donors. In regard to this clone: Its antigen is currently unknown.

Study-level points and caveats: CMV antigen specificity of a few CMV-associated chains was confirmed in vitro. There were some public TCRs occurring in many donors, but most TCR sequences were rare.

CDR3 size: 13 residues. V lost 6 bases, J lost 12 bases, and 20 bases lay in between. CDR1 and CDR2 (germline): GTSNPN, SVGIG (reference sequence). The PCR contained 60 Vbeta and 13 Jbeta primers. TCRdb's table, derived via immunoSEQ multiplex PCR, lists solely in-frame clones and lacks some. The data hold about 72,000 clones, with 78% observed a single time. This receptor was obtained from a man aged 35-49 years in good health and CMV-seronegative. V and J are TRBV30 and TRBJ1-4, with a tentative D call TRBD1 (6 bases). Material: PBMCs. The CDR3 spells CACPIAGTNELFF. CDR3 coding DNA: TGTGCCTGCCCTATCGCCGGGACAAATGAACTGTTTTTT.